These 10 T cell receptor beta chains were all obtained from the same sample, sequenced in a study of beta chain features in type 1 diabetes. No cognate antigen is known for these TCRs. Study results and caveats: For Type 1 diabetes patients, all four CD4+ subsets carried TCRB CDR3s that were moderately but significantly shorter.

Every isolated RNA sample was fully reverse transcribed, so sequencing captured expressed TCRB transcripts. Assay: immunoSEQ multiplex PCR; the TCRdb copy retains only in-frame clones and omits some. The table shows 100,000 to 150,000 clones, with 7% to 10% occurring only once. Material: central memory CD4+ T cells from blood. All receptors derive from a man aged 25 to 45 with type 1 diabetes.

This clone was found a few times. Other DNA sequences within the sample encode an identical CDR3. The J gene is TRBJ1-1, the V gene TRBV29-1; 7 bases align to TRBD1. V dropped 3 bases and J dropped 4; count of bases not matched to a gene: 2. Germline loops: CDR1 SQVTM, CDR2 ANQGSEA. CDR3 length: 12 residues. The CDR3 DNA is TGCAGCGTTGATCAGGGGGGCACTGAAGCTTTCTTT. It is translated as CSVDQGGTEAFF.

The chain joins TRBV2 to TRBJ2-1; TRBD1 matches at 11 bases. CDR3 length: 15 residues. Germline CDR1 is SNHLY and CDR2 is FYNNEI. Trimming removed 6 bases from V and 9 bases from J; junction bases left unmatched: 10. The DNA for the CDR3 is TGTGCCAGCAGGAAGCGGGACAGGGGGGAGAGTGAGCAGTTCTTC. It translates to CASRKRDRGESEQFF.

This clone was counted between two and nine times. The V gene is TRBV28, the J gene TRBJ1-6; TRBD1 might be the D (6 bases). This CDR3 is built from 18 residues. V shed 6 bases and J shed 2 bases, with 20 bases lying between them. Germline loops: CDR1 MDHEN, CDR2 SYDVKM. The DNA for the CDR3 is TGTGCCAGCAGCGTAACGGCAGGGGAGATGGCCTATAATTCACCCCTCCACTTT. It is translated as CASSVTAGEMAYNSPLHF.

CDR3: CASSLRAQGTLNTEAFF. CDR3 nucleotide sequence: TGTGCCAGCAGCTTAAGGGCACAGGGAACCTTGAACACTGAAGCTTTCTTT. V and J are TRBV13 and TRBJ1-1; D is perhaps TRBD1 (6 bases). CDR3 length equals 17 residues. Per germline, CDR1 PRHDT and CDR2 FYEKMQ (reference sequence). Trimming took 2 bases from V and 0 from J, leaving 16 bases between them. Together with reference TRBV13 and TRBJ1-1, the CDR3 gives the full variable domain: AAGVIQSPRHLIKEKRETATLKCYPIPRHDTVYWYQQGPGQDPQFLISFYEKMQSDKGSIPDRFSAQQFSDYHSELNMSSLELGDSALYFCASSLRAQGTLNTEAFFGQGTRLTVV.

There are a few counts of this clone. The chain joins TRBV5-4 to TRBJ1-2; D is undetermined. The CDR3 is 10 amino acids. CDR1 and CDR2 (germline): SGHNT, YYREEE (reference sequence). V was clipped by 2 bases and J by 8 bases, with 4 bases between them. The CDR3 spells CASSFSGYTF. The DNA for the CDR3 is TGTGCCAGCAGCTTCTCCGGCTACACCTTC.

The chain couples TRBV28 to TRBJ1-1, with D possibly matching TRBD1 (5 bases). The CDR3 consists of 13 residues. Germline V gene data show CDR1 as MDHEN and CDR2 as SYDVKM. Trimming took 10 bases from V and 4 from J, leaving 16 bases between them. The CDR3 nucleotides read TGTGCCACTACCCCCCCAGGGTTCACTGAAGCTTTCTTT. Translated, it gives CATTPPGFTEAFF.

Of note for this clone: This CDR3 is also generated by other DNA sequences in the sample. The gene calls are TRBV11-1 and TRBJ2-5, with D tentatively TRBD2 (5 bases). V lost 1 base and J 2 bases, leaving 5 bases between the germline ends. This CDR3 is built from 13 residues. Germline V lookup: CDR1 SGHAT, CDR2 FQDESV (reference sequence). The DNA of the CDR3 is TGTGCCAGCAGCTTAGGGAGGCAAGAGACCCAGTACTTC. This translates into CASSLGRQETQYF.

The chain is built from TRBV7-3 and TRBJ2-2; 9 bases fit TRBD2. Trimming took 7 bases from V and 4 from J; bases not matched to a gene: 4. CDR1 is SGHTA, CDR2 FQGTGA, per germline. This CDR3 region has 14 residues. The CDR3 region is CASKAGGPTGELFF. CDR3 coding DNA: TGTGCCAGCAAGGCGGGGGGGCCCACCGGGGAGCTGTTTTTT.

The table lists this clone with a few counts. The chain joins TRBV7-3 to TRBJ2-2; possible D gene TRBD2, 6 bases. Trimming left V 8 bases short and J 7 bases short, with 11 bases between. Germline lookup yields CDR1 SGHTA and CDR2 FQGTGA. This CDR3 has 12 amino acids. The CDR3 nucleotides are TGTGCCAGCGGGAGGCAGGGCGGGGAGCTGTTTTTT. Translating it yields CASGRQGGELFF.

The sample holds a few counts of this clone. This chain connects TRBV11-2 to TRBJ1-6; 9 bases are shared with TRBD1. The CDR3 runs 15 residues. Germline values: CDR1 SGHAT, CDR2 FQNNGV. The V gene end was trimmed by 6 bases and the J gene end by 8 bases; junction bases not matched to a gene: 8. CDR3 DNA: TGTGCCAGCAGTTCCACAGGGGGCGGCTATTCACCCCTCCACTTT. Protein product: CASSSTGGGYSPLHF. Complete variable domain (other parts from reference TRBV11-2 and TRBJ1-6): EAGVAQSPRYKIIEKRQSVAFWCNPISGHATLYWYQQILGQGPKLLIQFQNNGVVDDSQLPKDRFSAERLKGVDSTLKIQPAKLEDSAVYLCASSSTGGGYSPLHFGNGTRLTVT.